The rows below give T cell receptor beta chains drawn from one sample of a study of spatial heterogeneity in lung cancer. TCRdb reanalysed the 5' RACE reads using MiXCR and keeps one entry per CDR3 protein. The table has about 85,000 distinct CDR3 sequences, approximately 20% seen once. Sequences were derived from PBMCs, sampled at surgery. The source is a male donor with early-stage non-small cell lung cancer. The CDR3 runs from the conserved cysteine through the conserved F or W. D genes are given only for firm matches.

j_call v_call d_call cdr3_aa
TRBJ2-1 TRBV3-1 TRBD1 CASSPGQGGYNEQFF
TRBJ1-2 TRBV11-3 . CASSFGRTAPQGYTF
TRBJ2-2 TRBV24-1 TRBD1 CATSDSGTADNGELFF
TRBJ2-5 TRBV5-1 TRBD2 CASSIGTSGRARTQYF
TRBJ1-4 TRBV5-1 TRBD1 CASSTSGTGVEKLFF
TRBJ2-7 TRBV5-1 . CASSWNRAGSYEQYF
TRBJ2-3 TRBV6-1 . CASSEAVGDFQTDTQYF
TRBJ1-1 TRBV5-1 . CASSPDEGRGTEAFF
TRBJ2-5 TRBV7-2 TRBD2 CASSPPSGGGKETQYF
TRBJ1-4 TRBV7-9 TRBD1 CASSLGAGGNEKLFF
TRBJ2-7 TRBV5-1 TRBD2 CASSRPTSGVYEQYF
TRBJ1-1 TRBV12-3/TRBV12-4 . CASSLQDGGDTEAFF
TRBJ1-1 TRBV20-1 . CSAPRTDMNTEAFF
TRBJ2-1 TRBV30 TRBD2 CAWSFLADLYNEQFF
TRBJ1-1 TRBV9 . CASSVGQLNTEAFF
TRBJ2-7 TRBV3-1 TRBD1 CASSGRDRAAYEQYF
TRBJ2-3 TRBV6-1 TRBD2 CASSVKSGRTDTQYF
TRBJ2-5 TRBV20-1 . CSARSLQETQYF
TRBJ2-1 TRBV29-1 TRBD2 CSVALAGVGFSYNEQFF
TRBJ2-2 TRBV20-1 TRBD2 CSASPSGGSNTGELFF
TRBJ2-5 TRBV29-1 . CSASGETQYF
TRBJ2-5 TRBV7-3 TRBD1 CASSLNRGETQYF
TRBJ2-1 TRBV6-6 TRBD1 CASSYRQGYNEQFF
TRBJ1-6 TRBV5-1 . CASSPTENYNSPLHF
TRBJ1-2 TRBV18 . CASSPPGPNYGYTF
TRBJ2-6 TRBV6-5 . CASSYEMSGANVLTF
TRBJ2-7 TRBV7-9 . CASSLEDTQEQYF
TRBJ2-5 TRBV20-1 . CSARDGLPGIQETQYF
TRBJ1-3 TRBV9 . CASSVDSSGNTIYF
TRBJ1-4 TRBV9 . CASSVKGDVGEKLFF
TRBJ2-1 TRBV6-1 . CASSALDEQFF
TRBJ2-7 TRBV20-1 . CSARPSSAFSDSYEQYF
TRBJ1-6 TRBV7-8 . CASSSDGAGNNSPLHF
TRBJ2-7 TRBV28 . CASSLSVPYEQYF
TRBJ1-5 TRBV28 . CASSDNQPQHF
TRBJ1-4 TRBV18 . CASSPRGSSTNEKLFF
TRBJ2-1 TRBV28 . CASTTYAHNNEQFF
TRBJ2-3 TRBV11-1 . CASSFKAVLLDTQYF
TRBJ1-1 TRBV5-4 . CASSPFETVNTEAFF
TRBJ2-2 TRBV12-3/TRBV12-4 . CASSLGTPATGELFF
TRBJ2-3 TRBV20-1 TRBD2 CSARTRAGVGVGTQYF
TRBJ2-5 TRBV7-2 TRBD2 CASRTSVGETQYF
TRBJ2-3 TRBV3-1 . CASSPYLASARSTDTQYF
TRBJ2-5 TRBV7-8 TRBD1 CASSRDSLETQYF
TRBJ2-1 TRBV7-2 . CASSLLNTEVDEQFF
TRBJ2-5 TRBV2 . CASREQETQYF
TRBJ1-6 TRBV7-2 . CASSLGTYNSPLHF
TRBJ1-5 TRBV28 . CASSPTRTAGNQPQHF
TRBJ2-2 TRBV24-1 TRBD1 CATSGDRAGELFF
TRBJ1-4 TRBV20-1 . CSASRAVGEKLFF
TRBJ2-2 TRBV6-6 . CASSTGLPSGELFF
TRBJ2-7 TRBV20-1 . CSAGSGALSGEQYF
TRBJ1-1 TRBV5-1 . CASSETLNTEAFF
TRBJ2-3 TRBV6-5 TRBD2 CASSYGSGASTDTQYF
TRBJ1-1 TRBV5-1 . CASSLAPRTLGDTEAFF
TRBJ1-2 TRBV27 . CASSDDISYGYTF